This T cell receptor beta chain appears in the sequencing data of a study of T cells after yellow fever vaccination. This clonotype was seen more than once but under ten times. CDR3 length: 13 residues. J was trimmed by 6 bases and V by 5 bases; bases with no gene match: 3. Germline V lookup: CDR1 KGHSH, CDR2 LQKENI. Via MiXCR, TCRdb re-called the 5' RACE reads, giving one row per CDR3 protein. The sample yields a few hundred thousand distinct CDR3 sequences, 6.9% seen once. J is TRBJ2-2 and V is TRBV18, with 7 bases that match TRBD2. Source: CD4+ T cells sorted from PBMCs, taken 15 days after the yellow fever booster vaccination. This receptor was taken from a man aged 25 to 40 who received the YFV17D yellow fever vaccine. CDR3 nucleotide sequence: TGTGCCAGCTCAAAAGCGGGATCCGGGGAGCTGTTTTTT. As protein: CASSKAGSGELFF.